This T cell receptor beta chain appears in the sequencing data of a study of shared clonotypes between healthy human individuals. Regarding the study as a whole: Clonotypes which were not shared had lower generation probabilities than clonotypes that all four donors shared. Collection of samples was limited to blood; tissue repertoires likely differ.

In the case of this clone: What it binds is not known.

Trimming pared 1 base from V and 2 bases from J, leaving 11 bases between. The germline V gene encodes CDR1 ENHRY and CDR2 SYGVKD. The CDR3 has 15 residues. The authors divided CD4+ cells into CD45RA+ naive and CD45RA-negative memory subsets. Sequencing was performed with immunoSEQ multiplex PCR; in TCRdb, only in-frame clones are kept and a portion is missing. The profile shows about 990,000 clones, approximately 80% of them singletons. Input material: memory CD4+ T cells from PBMCs. Stated subset: CD45RA-negative fraction. The clonotype comes from a man aged 18-30 years in good health. Some clones in this sample may be carry-over from other donors' samples. This chain links TRBV10-3 with TRBJ2-5; perhaps TRBD2 as D (6 bases). As DNA, the CDR3 is TGTGCCATCAGTGAGTTTGGAGGGTATCAAGAGACCCAGTACTTC. It specifies CAISEFGGYQETQYF.